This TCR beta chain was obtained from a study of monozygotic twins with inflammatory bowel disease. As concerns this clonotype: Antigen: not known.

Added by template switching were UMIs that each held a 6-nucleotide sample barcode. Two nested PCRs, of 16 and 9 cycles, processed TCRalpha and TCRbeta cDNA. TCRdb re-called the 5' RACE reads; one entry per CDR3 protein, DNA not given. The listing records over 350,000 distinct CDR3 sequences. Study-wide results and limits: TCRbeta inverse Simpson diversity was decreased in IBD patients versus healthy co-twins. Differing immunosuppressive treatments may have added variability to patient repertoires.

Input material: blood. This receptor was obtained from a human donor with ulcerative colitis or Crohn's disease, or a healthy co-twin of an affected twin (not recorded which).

The CDR3 is CASSPRTRGAGELFF. V and J are TRBV3-1 and TRBJ2-2; TCRdb selects TRBD1, and the lack of DNA leaves this call unchecked. Germline V gives CDR1 LGHDT, CDR2 YNNKEL (reference sequence). The CDR3 extends over 15 amino acids.